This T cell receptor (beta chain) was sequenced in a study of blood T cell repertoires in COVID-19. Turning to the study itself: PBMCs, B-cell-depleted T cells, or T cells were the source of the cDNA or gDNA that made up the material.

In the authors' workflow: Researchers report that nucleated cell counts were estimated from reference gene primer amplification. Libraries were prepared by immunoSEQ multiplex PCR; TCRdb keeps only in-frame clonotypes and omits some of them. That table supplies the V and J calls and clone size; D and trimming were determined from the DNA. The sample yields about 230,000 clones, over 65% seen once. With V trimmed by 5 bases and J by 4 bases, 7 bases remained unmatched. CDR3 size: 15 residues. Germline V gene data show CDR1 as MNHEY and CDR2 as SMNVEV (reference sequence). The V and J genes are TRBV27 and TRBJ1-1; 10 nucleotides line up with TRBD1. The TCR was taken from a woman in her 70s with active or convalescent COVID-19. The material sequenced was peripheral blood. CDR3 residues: CASSPRQGAITEAFF. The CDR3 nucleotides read TGTGCCAGCAGTCCCCGACAGGGGGCGATCACTGAAGCTTTCTTT.